This T cell receptor (beta chain) came from a study of blood T cell repertoires in COVID-19. About the research overall: COVID-19 samples from acute and convalescent phases originated in the United States, Italy and Spain.

The CDR3 has 16 amino acids. Germline CDR1 and CDR2: SGHRS and YFSETQ. V was clipped by 3 bases and J by 1 base, with 16 bases between them. The repertoire was sequenced with immunoSEQ multiplex PCR; TCRdb's copy has only in-frame clones and lacks some. This repertoire shows 120,000 to 150,000 clones, 79% found once; its top ten account for approximately 3.6%. The specimen was peripheral blood. This chain connects TRBV5-1 to TRBJ2-5; D may be TRBD2 (8 bases). The receptor's source is a man aged 60 to 69 with acute or convalescent COVID-19. The DNA of the CDR3 is TGCGCCAGCAGCTCAGGGGGTAGCGGGGTCCAAGAGACCCAGTACTTC. Protein product: CASSSGGSGVQETQYF.